This TCR beta chain emerged from a study of blood T cell repertoires in COVID-19. This clone was seen only once. The CDR3 spans 14 residues. Germline CDR1 reads SGHDT; CDR2 reads YYEEEE. V was pared by 3 bases and J by 9 bases, with 18 bases between. The method was immunoSEQ multiplex PCR; TCRdb's version includes in-frame clones alone and lacks a portion of them. The sample lists 120,000 to 150,000 clones; roughly 86% were seen once. The chain joins TRBV5-6 to TRBJ2-5, with D perhaps matching TRBD2 (5 bases). Source material: peripheral blood. The source is a man aged 45-65 years with active or convalescent COVID-19. CDR3 region: CASSSWTHREAQYF. As DNA, the CDR3 is TGTGCCAGCAGCTCCTGGACTCACAGAGAAGCCCAGTACTTC.